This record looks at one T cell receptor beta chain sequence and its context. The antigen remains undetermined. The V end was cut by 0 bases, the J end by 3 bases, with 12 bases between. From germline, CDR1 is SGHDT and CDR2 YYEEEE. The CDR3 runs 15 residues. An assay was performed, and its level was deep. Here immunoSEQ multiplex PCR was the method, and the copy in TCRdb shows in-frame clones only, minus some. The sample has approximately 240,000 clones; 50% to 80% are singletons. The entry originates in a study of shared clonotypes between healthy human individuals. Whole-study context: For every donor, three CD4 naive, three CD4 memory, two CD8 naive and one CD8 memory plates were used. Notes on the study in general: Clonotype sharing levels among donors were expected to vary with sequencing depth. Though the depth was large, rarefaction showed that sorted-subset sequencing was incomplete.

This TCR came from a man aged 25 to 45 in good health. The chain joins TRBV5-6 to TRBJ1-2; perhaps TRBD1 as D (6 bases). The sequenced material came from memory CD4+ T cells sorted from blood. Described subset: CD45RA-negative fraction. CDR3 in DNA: TGTGCCAGCAGCTTGGGTCCAGGGGAGCACTATGGCTACACCTTC. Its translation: CASSLGPGEHYGYTF.